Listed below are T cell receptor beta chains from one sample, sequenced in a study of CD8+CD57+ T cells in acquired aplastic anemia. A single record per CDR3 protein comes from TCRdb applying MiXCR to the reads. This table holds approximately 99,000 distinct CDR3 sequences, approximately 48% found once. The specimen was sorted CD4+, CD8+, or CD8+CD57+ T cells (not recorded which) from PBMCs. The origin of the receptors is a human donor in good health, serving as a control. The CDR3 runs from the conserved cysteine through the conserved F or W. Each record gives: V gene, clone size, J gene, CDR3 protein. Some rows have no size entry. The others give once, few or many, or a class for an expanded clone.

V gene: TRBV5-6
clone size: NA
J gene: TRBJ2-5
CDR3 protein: CASSYGTGDQETQYF

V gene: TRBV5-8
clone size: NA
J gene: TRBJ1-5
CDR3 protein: CASSGTGYQPQHF

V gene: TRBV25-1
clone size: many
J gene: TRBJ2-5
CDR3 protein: CASSLTGEETQYF

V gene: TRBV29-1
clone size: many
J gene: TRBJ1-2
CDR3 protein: CSVPGTSYGYTF

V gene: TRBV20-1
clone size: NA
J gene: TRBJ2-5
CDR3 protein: CSARWGDRETQYF

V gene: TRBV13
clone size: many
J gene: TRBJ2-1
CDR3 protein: CASSGGGSGPYNEQFF

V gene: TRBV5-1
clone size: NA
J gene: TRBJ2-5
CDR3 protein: CASSVQETQYF

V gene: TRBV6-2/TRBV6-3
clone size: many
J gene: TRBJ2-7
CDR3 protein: CASSYRASRTYEQYF

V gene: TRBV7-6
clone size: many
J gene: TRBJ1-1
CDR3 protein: CASSPTAGGATEAFF

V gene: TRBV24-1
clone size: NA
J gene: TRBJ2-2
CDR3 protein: CATSGDSGELFF

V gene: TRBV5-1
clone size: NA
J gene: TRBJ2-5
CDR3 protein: CASSFTGGGETQYF

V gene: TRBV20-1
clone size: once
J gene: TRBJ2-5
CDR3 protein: CSARDTSGETQYF

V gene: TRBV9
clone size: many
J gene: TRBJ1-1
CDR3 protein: CASSVYGGGNTEAFF

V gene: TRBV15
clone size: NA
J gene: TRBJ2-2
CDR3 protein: CATQGPYSSELFF

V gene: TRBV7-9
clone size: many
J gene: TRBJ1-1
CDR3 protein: CASSLEVNTEAFF

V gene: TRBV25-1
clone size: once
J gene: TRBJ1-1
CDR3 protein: CASRTLDTEAFF

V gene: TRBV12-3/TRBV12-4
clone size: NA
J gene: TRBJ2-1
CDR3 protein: CASSLVSGVDLGEQFF

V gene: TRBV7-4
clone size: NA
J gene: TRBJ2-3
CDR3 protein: CASSLAEATDTQYF

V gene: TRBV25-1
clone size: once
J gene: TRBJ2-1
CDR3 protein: CASKRLGALDEQFF

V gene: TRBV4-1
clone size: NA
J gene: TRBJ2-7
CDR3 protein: CASSRQATGGSSSYEQYF

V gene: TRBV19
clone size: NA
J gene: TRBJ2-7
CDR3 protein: CARSIGTGAEQYF

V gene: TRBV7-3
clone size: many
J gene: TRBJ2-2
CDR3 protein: CASSLSPETGELFF

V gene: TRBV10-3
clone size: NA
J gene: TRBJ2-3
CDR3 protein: CAISLEGGYTDTQYF

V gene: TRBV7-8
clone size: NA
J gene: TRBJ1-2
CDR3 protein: CASSLVVTGGGYTF

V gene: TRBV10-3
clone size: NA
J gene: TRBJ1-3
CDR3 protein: CAISDQAPRSGNTIYF

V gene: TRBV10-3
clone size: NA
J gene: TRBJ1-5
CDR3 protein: CAIRDERDQPQHF

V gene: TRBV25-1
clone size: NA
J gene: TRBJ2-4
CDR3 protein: CVSSAPEGTKNIQYF

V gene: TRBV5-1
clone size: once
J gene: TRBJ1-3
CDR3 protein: CASSQYRVRNTIYF

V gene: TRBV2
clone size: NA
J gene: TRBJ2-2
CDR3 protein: CASSWSNTGELFF

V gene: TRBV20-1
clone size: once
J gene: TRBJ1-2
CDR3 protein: CSAEDEDYGYTF

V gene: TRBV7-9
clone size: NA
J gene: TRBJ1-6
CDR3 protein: CASSRQGSPLHF

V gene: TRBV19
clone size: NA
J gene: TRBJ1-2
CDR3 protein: CASSIRTGQGYTF

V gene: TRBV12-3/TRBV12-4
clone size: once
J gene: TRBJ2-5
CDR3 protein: CASSYGGIGQETQYF

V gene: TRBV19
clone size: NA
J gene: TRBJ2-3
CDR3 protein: CASSIFGSDTQYF

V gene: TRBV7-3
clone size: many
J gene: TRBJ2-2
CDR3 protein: CASKSGALASGELFF

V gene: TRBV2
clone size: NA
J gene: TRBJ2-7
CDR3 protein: CASSSRTDSYEQYF

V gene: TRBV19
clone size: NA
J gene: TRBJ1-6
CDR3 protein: CAPRTGTNSPLHF

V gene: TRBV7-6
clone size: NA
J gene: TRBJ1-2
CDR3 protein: CASSLAGAGQGGYTF

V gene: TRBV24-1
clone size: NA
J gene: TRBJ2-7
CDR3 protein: CATSNPTGTGSYEQYF

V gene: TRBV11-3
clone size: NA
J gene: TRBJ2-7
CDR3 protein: CASTLGQGAHEQYF

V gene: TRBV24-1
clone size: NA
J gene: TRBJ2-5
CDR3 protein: CATKPGRPETQYF

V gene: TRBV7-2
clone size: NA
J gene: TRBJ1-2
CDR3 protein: CASSFLYNYGYTF

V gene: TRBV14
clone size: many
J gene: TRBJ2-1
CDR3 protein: CASSQLDRSGGPYNEQFF

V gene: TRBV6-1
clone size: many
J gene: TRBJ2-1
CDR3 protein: CASSPSSGETYNEQFF

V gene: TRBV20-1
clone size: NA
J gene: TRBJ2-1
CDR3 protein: CSARSPPERDTAIYNEQFF

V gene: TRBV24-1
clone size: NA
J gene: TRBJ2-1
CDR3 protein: CATSLQGFDEQFF

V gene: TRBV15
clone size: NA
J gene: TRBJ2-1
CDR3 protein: CATSRQEEGFYEQFF

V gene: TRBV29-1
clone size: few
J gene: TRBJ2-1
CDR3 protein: CSVSPLGGAAQFF

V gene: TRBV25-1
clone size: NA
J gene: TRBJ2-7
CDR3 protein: CANSARDSPYEQYF

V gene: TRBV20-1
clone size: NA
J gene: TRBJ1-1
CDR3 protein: CSDPGQMNTEAFF

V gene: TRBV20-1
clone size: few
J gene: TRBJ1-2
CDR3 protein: CSAREAGNYGYTF